This TCR beta chain was documented in a study of cytomegalovirus exposure and HLA in healthy donors. Broader study findings: In a later analysis, specific HLA alleles were associated with around 17,000 TCR beta sequences at a 0.05 false discovery rate. Rare TCR sequences predominated, though certain public TCRs were found in many donors. In a later analysis, TCR beta V- and J-gene trimming was associated with a missense DCLRE1C variant.

This clone was seen a few times. Its matching antigen is unknown. Germline CDR1 reads MNHEY; CDR2 reads SVGAGI. Germline trimming cut 5 bases from V and 8 bases from J; bases unmatched to any gene: 5. The CDR3 sequence is 14 residues long. The PCR contained 60 Vbeta and 13 Jbeta primers. Assay used: immunoSEQ multiplex PCR; TCRdb lists only in-frame clones, some missing. The sample has 130,000 to 150,000 clones, nearly 80% seen once. This TCR was sampled from a male donor in good health and CMV-seronegative. Source material: PBMCs. The chain combines TRBV6-5 with TRBJ2-1; 11 bases are shared with TRBD1. CDR3 protein: CASSRRTGGYEQFF. The CDR3 coding sequence is TGTGCCAGCAGTCGCAGGACAGGGGGCTATGAGCAGTTCTTC.